This T cell receptor beta chain was retrieved from a study of cytomegalovirus exposure and HLA in healthy donors. Overall study: Most donors, less than 85% of around 400 genotyped, fell in the Caucasian-associated ancestry cluster.

The germline V gene encodes CDR1 SGHTA and CDR2 FQGNSA. The CDR3 extends over 17 amino acids. J was trimmed by 4 bases and V by 2 bases; bases with no gene match: 12. This clone was seen a few times. Primers: 60 Vbeta forward and 13 Jbeta reverse. In the study's own analysis: Counted up in a later analysis, unique TCR beta chains came to 60 million to 95 million, with 9.5 million to 13 million shared. Sequenced by immunoSEQ multiplex PCR; TCRdb stores in-frame clones only, minus some. That table gives V, J and clone size, and the DNA gave D and trimming. Of more than 110,000 clones in the sample, about 73% were seen once.

This clonotype originated in a woman aged 60-75 years in good health and CMV-seropositive. The chain uses TRBV7-2 and TRBJ2-7, with 9 bases fitting TRBD2. The material sequenced was PBMCs. The CDR3 sequence: CASSLNAAGTSTYEQYF. The CDR3, as DNA: TGTGCCAGCAGCTTAAATGCAGCAGGGACTAGCACTTACGAGCAGTACTTC. The full variable domain, with the rest looked up from reference TRBV7-2 and TRBJ2-7, is GAGVSQSPSNKVTEKGKDVELRCDPISGHTALYWYRQSLGQGLEFLIYFQGNSAPDKSGLPSDRFSAERTGGSVSTLTIQRTQQEDSAVYLCASSLNAAGTSTYEQYFGPGTRLTVT.